A selection of T cell receptor beta chains follows, all from one sample in a study of graft-versus-host responses after intestinal transplantation. Their antigen targets remain unknown. The data were produced by immunoSEQ multiplex PCR, yet TCRdb's version contains in-frame clones alone and is incomplete. The sample lists about 85,000 clones, roughly four fifths occurring once. The input for sequencing was unstimulated CD8+ T cells sorted from spleen or lymph node cells, taken before intestinal transplant. Source of these receptors: a human donor who received an intestinal transplant. The CDR3 runs from the conserved cysteine through the conserved F or W. Each record gives: J gene, D gene, V gene, CDR3 length, clone size, CDR3 DNA, CDR3 protein. A D gene is named only where the DNA matches it firmly. Clone sizes are given selectively: once, few, many, or a class where the clone is expanded.

J gene: TRBJ2-1; D gene: TRBD2; V gene: TRBV4-1; CDR3 length: 15; clone size: -; CDR3 DNA: TGCGCCAGCAGCACAAAAGCGGGGCCCTACAATGAGCAGTTCTTC; CDR3 protein: CASSTKAGPYNEQFF
J gene: TRBJ2-7; D gene: TRBD1; V gene: TRBV6-5; CDR3 length: 14; clone size: -; CDR3 DNA: TGTGCCAGCAGCGGACAGGGGGCGTCCTACGAGCAGTACTTC; CDR3 protein: CASSGQGASYEQYF
J gene: TRBJ2-3; D gene: TRBD2; V gene: TRBV30; CDR3 length: 14; clone size: -; CDR3 DNA: TGTGCCTGCTCACTAGCGGGAGAGGCAGATACGCAGTATTTT; CDR3 protein: CACSLAGEADTQYF
J gene: TRBJ2-1; D gene: TRBD1; V gene: TRBV10-2; CDR3 length: 14; clone size: -; CDR3 DNA: TGCGCCACCTTCTCGGGACAGAGGTACAATGAGCAGTTCTTC; CDR3 protein: CATFSGQRYNEQFF
J gene: TRBJ1-1; D gene: -; V gene: TRBV11-1; CDR3 length: 12; clone size: -; CDR3 DNA: TGTGCCAGCAGCTTACGGGACACTGAAGCTTTCTTT; CDR3 protein: CASSLRDTEAFF
J gene: TRBJ1-4; D gene: -; V gene: TRBV27; CDR3 length: 13; clone size: once; CDR3 DNA: TGTGCCAGCAGTTTATGGGTGGGGGAAAAACTGTTTTTT; CDR3 protein: CASSLWVGEKLFF
J gene: TRBJ2-7; D gene: TRBD2; V gene: TRBV10-2; CDR3 length: 15; clone size: -; CDR3 DNA: TGCGCCAGCAGTGAGGGCAGCGGGGGGGCCTACGAGCAGTACTTC; CDR3 protein: CASSEGSGGAYEQYF
J gene: TRBJ2-7; D gene: TRBD1; V gene: TRBV7-6; CDR3 length: 16; clone size: -; CDR3 DNA: TGTGCCAGCAGTCCGGGGTGGGGGCAGGGGGCCAGGGAGCAGTACTTC; CDR3 protein: CASSPGWGQGAREQYF
J gene: TRBJ2-1; D gene: -; V gene: TRBV27; CDR3 length: 15; clone size: -; CDR3 DNA: TGTGCCAGCAGTCTCCGGTTGGGGACGCGAAATGAGCAGTTCTTC; CDR3 protein: CASSLRLGTRNEQFF
J gene: TRBJ2-1; D gene: -; V gene: TRBV5-1; CDR3 length: 12; clone size: -; CDR3 DNA: TGCGCCAGCAGCTTGGCTGACAATGAGCAGTTCTTC; CDR3 protein: CASSLADNEQFF
J gene: TRBJ2-7; D gene: -; V gene: TRBV6-1; CDR3 length: 15; clone size: few; CDR3 DNA: TGTGCCAGCAGTGAGGGGGGGGCCATCTCCTACGAGCAGTACTTC; CDR3 protein: CASSEGGAISYEQYF
J gene: TRBJ1-1; D gene: -; V gene: TRBV13; CDR3 length: 12; clone size: -; CDR3 DNA: TGTGCCAGCAGCTTTGCGGACTCTGAAGCTTTCTTT; CDR3 protein: CASSFADSEAFF
J gene: TRBJ2-1; D gene: -; V gene: TRBV5-4; CDR3 length: 16; clone size: once; CDR3 DNA: TGTGCCAGCAGCCCCGGGTGGGAGAGCTCCTACAATGAGCAGTTCTTC; CDR3 protein: CASSPGWESSYNEQFF
J gene: TRBJ2-7; D gene: TRBD1; V gene: TRBV5-4; CDR3 length: 14; clone size: -; CDR3 DNA: TGTGCCAGCAGGGCCGGGACAGGAGCCTACGAGCAGTACTTC; CDR3 protein: CASRAGTGAYEQYF
J gene: TRBJ2-7; D gene: TRBD1; V gene: TRBV5-1; CDR3 length: 15; clone size: -; CDR3 DNA: TGCGCCAGCAGCGGGGGGACAGGGAGCCCCTACGAGCAGTACTTC; CDR3 protein: CASSGGTGSPYEQYF
J gene: TRBJ2-7; D gene: TRBD2; V gene: TRBV18; CDR3 length: 18; clone size: few; CDR3 DNA: TGTGCCAGCTCAACCACCCTTTTTCCGACTAGCGGGGCTTACGAGCAGTACTTC; CDR3 protein: CASSTTLFPTSGAYEQYF
J gene: TRBJ2-7; D gene: -; V gene: TRBV28; CDR3 length: 14; clone size: -; CDR3 DNA: TGTGCCAGCAGTGCTCGGGCTGTCGTCTACGAGCAGTACTTC; CDR3 protein: CASSARAVVYEQYF
J gene: TRBJ1-2; D gene: TRBD1; V gene: TRBV6-6; CDR3 length: 13; clone size: -; CDR3 DNA: TGTGCCAGCAGGGACAGGGGATTGCTCGGCTACACCTTC; CDR3 protein: CASRDRGLLGYTF
J gene: TRBJ1-1; D gene: -; V gene: TRBV5-3; CDR3 length: 17; clone size: -; CDR3 DNA: TGTGCCAGAAGTCGAGGTGTAGTCCCCACGACGAACACTGAAGCTTTCTTT; CDR3 protein: CARSRGVVPTTNTEAFF
J gene: TRBJ2-7; D gene: -; V gene: TRBV20-1; CDR3 length: 11; clone size: -; CDR3 DNA: TGCAGTGCTAGAAGAACCAACGAGCAGTACTTC; CDR3 protein: CSARRTNEQYF
J gene: TRBJ2-2; D gene: -; V gene: TRBV4-1; CDR3 length: 16; clone size: -; CDR3 DNA: TGCGCCAGCAGCCTCGGCCGCTGGGATGATGGCGGGGAGCTGTTTTTT; CDR3 protein: CASSLGRWDDGGELFF
J gene: TRBJ2-1; D gene: -; V gene: TRBV27; CDR3 length: 18; clone size: -; CDR3 DNA: TGTGCCAGCAGTTTATATCCCCTTGGACAGAGCTCCTACAATGAGCAGTTCTTC; CDR3 protein: CASSLYPLGQSSYNEQFF
J gene: TRBJ2-4; D gene: -; V gene: TRBV4-1; CDR3 length: 20; clone size: -; CDR3 DNA: TGCGCCAGCAGCCAAGAAGTCTATACTAATCGGGGTGAAGCCAAAAACATTCAGTACTTC; CDR3 protein: CASSQEVYTNRGEAKNIQYF
J gene: TRBJ2-7; D gene: TRBD1; V gene: TRBV4-1; CDR3 length: 16; clone size: -; CDR3 DNA: TGCGCCAGCAGCCAAGCAAGTGAGGGGGCTACCTACGAGCAGTACTTC; CDR3 protein: CASSQASEGATYEQYF
J gene: TRBJ2-1; D gene: TRBD2; V gene: TRBV5-6; CDR3 length: 16; clone size: -; CDR3 DNA: TGTGCCAGCAGCCTACAGGGACTAGCGGGAGGCAATGAGCAGTTCTTC; CDR3 protein: CASSLQGLAGGNEQFF
J gene: TRBJ1-1; D gene: -; V gene: TRBV5-5; CDR3 length: 13; clone size: -; CDR3 DNA: TGTGCCAGCAGCTTGGAAGGGCTTGCTGAAGCTTTCTTT; CDR3 protein: CASSLEGLAEAFF
J gene: TRBJ2-3; D gene: TRBD1; V gene: TRBV30; CDR3 length: 11; clone size: -; CDR3 DNA: TGTGCCTGGAGCACAGGGGGTACGCAGTATTTT; CDR3 protein: CAWSTGGTQYF
J gene: TRBJ2-7; D gene: TRBD1; V gene: TRBV15; CDR3 length: 16; clone size: -; CDR3 DNA: TGTGCCACCAGCAGAGATGAGACAGGGAACCGCTACGAGCAGTACTTC; CDR3 protein: CATSRDETGNRYEQYF
J gene: TRBJ2-1; D gene: -; V gene: TRBV5-8; CDR3 length: 16; clone size: -; CDR3 DNA: TGTGCCAGCAGCTTGGTTGCGTCGAACTCCTACAATGAGCAGTTCTTC; CDR3 protein: CASSLVASNSYNEQFF
J gene: TRBJ1-4; D gene: TRBD1; V gene: TRBV6-1; CDR3 length: 13; clone size: -; CDR3 DNA: TGTGCCAGCACTCACGGGACAGTCGAAAAACTGTTTTTT; CDR3 protein: CASTHGTVEKLFF
J gene: TRBJ2-1; D gene: -; V gene: TRBV15; CDR3 length: 15; clone size: -; CDR3 DNA: TGTGCCACCAGCAGAGCGGGCCTAGTAGTCAATGAGCAGTTCTTC; CDR3 protein: CATSRAGLVVNEQFF
J gene: TRBJ2-3; D gene: -; V gene: TRBV7-3; CDR3 length: 16; clone size: -; CDR3 DNA: TGTGCCAGCAGCGCGATCAGGGGGGGCTTCACAGATACGCAGTATTTT; CDR3 protein: CASSAIRGGFTDTQYF
J gene: TRBJ2-2; D gene: -; V gene: TRBV15; CDR3 length: 17; clone size: -; CDR3 DNA: TGTGCCACCAGCAGCCCACGAGGTATACCGGGCACCGGGGAGCTGTTTTTT; CDR3 protein: CATSSPRGIPGTGELFF
J gene: TRBJ2-7; D gene: -; V gene: TRBV6-6; CDR3 length: 14; clone size: -; CDR3 DNA: TGTGCCAGCAGTTACGTGGGGGGAGGCGACGAGCAGTACTTC; CDR3 protein: CASSYVGGGDEQYF
J gene: TRBJ1-1; D gene: -; V gene: TRBV5-8; CDR3 length: 14; clone size: -; CDR3 DNA: TGTGCCAGCAGCTTTGTGGGGGTCCACACTGAAGCTTTCTTT; CDR3 protein: CASSFVGVHTEAFF
J gene: TRBJ2-5; D gene: TRBD2; V gene: TRBV5-4; CDR3 length: 13; clone size: -; CDR3 DNA: TGTGCCAGCAGCGTTAGCGGGGTAGAGACCCAGTACTTC; CDR3 protein: CASSVSGVETQYF
J gene: TRBJ2-2; D gene: -; V gene: TRBV5-1; CDR3 length: 15; clone size: -; CDR3 DNA: TGCGCCAGCAGCTTGAATTTCAGGGATACCGGGGAGCTGTTTTTT; CDR3 protein: CASSLNFRDTGELFF
J gene: TRBJ1-6; D gene: TRBD1; V gene: TRBV28; CDR3 length: 14; clone size: once; CDR3 DNA: TGTGCCAGCAGTTTGACGGGACAGGCTATAACCCTCCACTTT; CDR3 protein: CASSLTGQAITLHF
J gene: TRBJ2-1; D gene: TRBD2; V gene: TRBV6-5; CDR3 length: 15; clone size: -; CDR3 DNA: TGTGCCAGCAGTTACTTAGCGGGACAATACAATGAGCAGTTCTTC; CDR3 protein: CASSYLAGQYNEQFF
J gene: TRBJ2-7; D gene: -; V gene: TRBV5-4; CDR3 length: 15; clone size: once; CDR3 DNA: TGTGCCAGCAGCTCCCCCGGGACTCGTTCCTACGAGCAGTACTTC; CDR3 protein: CASSSPGTRSYEQYF
J gene: TRBJ2-3; D gene: -; V gene: TRBV11-2; CDR3 length: 17; clone size: -; CDR3 DNA: TGTGCCAGCAGCTTAGAGGGAAGGGGGGGTGGCACAGATACGCAGTATTTT; CDR3 protein: CASSLEGRGGGTDTQYF
J gene: TRBJ1-1; D gene: -; V gene: TRBV4-1; CDR3 length: 15; clone size: -; CDR3 DNA: TGCGCCAGCAGCCCGACCCAGGGTTTTAGCACTGAAGCTTTCTTT; CDR3 protein: CASSPTQGFSTEAFF
J gene: TRBJ2-6; D gene: TRBD1; V gene: TRBV27; CDR3 length: 18; clone size: once; CDR3 DNA: TGTGCCAGCAGTTTATCGACAGGGCATCCTCCTGGGGCCAACGTCCTGACTTTC; CDR3 protein: CASSLSTGHPPGANVLTF
J gene: TRBJ1-2; D gene: TRBD1; V gene: TRBV29-1; CDR3 length: 14; clone size: -; CDR3 DNA: TGCAGCGCTCGAGCAGGGGGCTATGACTATGGCTACACCTTC; CDR3 protein: CSARAGGYDYGYTF
J gene: TRBJ2-7; D gene: TRBD1; V gene: TRBV27; CDR3 length: 15; clone size: -; CDR3 DNA: TGTGCCAGCAGTTTATCGACAGGGAGTAGGTACGAGCAGTACTTC; CDR3 protein: CASSLSTGSRYEQYF
J gene: TRBJ2-5; D gene: TRBD2; V gene: TRBV5-6; CDR3 length: 16; clone size: once; CDR3 DNA: TGTGCCAGCAGCTTGGTAGCGGGGGGAAAAAAAGAGACCCAGTACTTC; CDR3 protein: CASSLVAGGKKETQYF
J gene: TRBJ1-1; D gene: -; V gene: TRBV27; CDR3 length: 13; clone size: -; CDR3 DNA: TGTGCCAGCAGTTTAGGCGGCCAGACTGAAGCTTTCTTT; CDR3 protein: CASSLGGQTEAFF
J gene: TRBJ2-7; D gene: -; V gene: TRBV6-6; CDR3 length: 14; clone size: -; CDR3 DNA: TGTGCCAGCAGTTACGGCGATAGCTCCTACGAGCAGTACTTC; CDR3 protein: CASSYGDSSYEQYF
J gene: TRBJ1-2; D gene: -; V gene: TRBV6-6; CDR3 length: 15; clone size: -; CDR3 DNA: TGTGCCAGCAGTTACTCTGCCCGAGCTAACTATGGCTACACCTTC; CDR3 protein: CASSYSARANYGYTF
J gene: TRBJ2-5; D gene: TRBD2; V gene: TRBV2; CDR3 length: 13; clone size: -; CDR3 DNA: TGTGCCTTTCAAGCGGGGTGGGAGGAGACCCAGTACTTC; CDR3 protein: CAFQAGWEETQYF
J gene: TRBJ2-5; D gene: TRBD2; V gene: TRBV9; CDR3 length: 14; clone size: -; CDR3 DNA: TGTGCCAGCAGCCCGAGCGGGGGGCAAGAGACCCAGTACTTC; CDR3 protein: CASSPSGGQETQYF
J gene: TRBJ2-2; D gene: -; V gene: TRBV9; CDR3 length: 16; clone size: few; CDR3 DNA: TGTGCCAGCAGCGTACTGACAGGTGTCAACCCCGGGGAGCTGTTTTTT; CDR3 protein: CASSVLTGVNPGELFF
J gene: TRBJ2-3; D gene: -; V gene: TRBV9; CDR3 length: 14; clone size: -; CDR3 DNA: TGTGCCAGCAGCGACGGGAGAAGCACAGATACGCAGTATTTT; CDR3 protein: CASSDGRSTDTQYF
J gene: TRBJ2-7; D gene: TRBD2; V gene: TRBV6-5; CDR3 length: 15; clone size: -; CDR3 DNA: TGTGCCAGCAGTTACTCAAGCGGGAGCAGGTACGAGCAGTACTTC; CDR3 protein: CASSYSSGSRYEQYF
J gene: TRBJ1-5; D gene: -; V gene: TRBV11-3; CDR3 length: 15; clone size: -; CDR3 DNA: TGTGCCAGCAGCTTAAGAGGAAGGGTAAATCAGCCCCAGCATTTT; CDR3 protein: CASSLRGRVNQPQHF